What follows is one T cell receptor beta chain and its context. Its antigen is not known. The record originates from a study of OX40 agonist ivuxolimab in advanced cancers. Study in general: Every 2 weeks, ivuxolimab was infused into the patients intravenously at between 0.01 and 10 mg/kg. Earlier treatment with anti-PD-1, anti-PD-L1 or anti-CTLA-4 was permitted, and about 40% had received some.

The protocol was immunoSEQ multiplex PCR, while the TCRdb copy is restricted to in-frame clones and leaves out a portion. The sample yields approximately 43,000 clones, 80% to 90% seen once. Autoimmune disease history or systemic immunosuppression barred patients. General study results and limits: Average numbers of expanded clones were greater in CD8+ T cells than in CD4+.

Germline V gives CDR1 SGDLS, CDR2 YYNGEE. The J segment lost 4 bases and the V segment lost 0 bases, leaving 15 bases of the junction unmatched. This CDR3 comprises 18 residues. This receptor was identified in an adult with an advanced solid tumor such as melanoma, head and neck, liver or kidney cancer. V is TRBV9 and J is TRBJ1-2; TRBD1 agrees at 7 bases. Sequences were derived from CD4+ or CD8+ T cells sorted from blood, sampled in a trial of the OX40 agonist ivuxolimab. The CDR3 DNA is TGTGCCAGCAGCGTAGGATCGGTACAGGGGCCCGGCCCCTATGGCTACACCTTC. It specifies CASSVGSVQGPGPYGYTF.